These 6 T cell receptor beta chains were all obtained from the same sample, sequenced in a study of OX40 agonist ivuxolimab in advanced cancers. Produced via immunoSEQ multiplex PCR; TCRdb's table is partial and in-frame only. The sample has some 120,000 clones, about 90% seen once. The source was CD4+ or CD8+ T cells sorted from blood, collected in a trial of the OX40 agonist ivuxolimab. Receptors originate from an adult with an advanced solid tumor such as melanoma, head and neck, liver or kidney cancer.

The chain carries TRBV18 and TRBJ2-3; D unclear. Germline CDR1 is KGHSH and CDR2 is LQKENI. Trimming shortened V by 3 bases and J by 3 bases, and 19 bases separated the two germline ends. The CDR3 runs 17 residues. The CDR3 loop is CASSPVPLSRSTDTQYF. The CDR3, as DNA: TGTGCCAGCTCACCGGTTCCCCTCAGTAGGTCGACAGATACGCAGTATTTT.

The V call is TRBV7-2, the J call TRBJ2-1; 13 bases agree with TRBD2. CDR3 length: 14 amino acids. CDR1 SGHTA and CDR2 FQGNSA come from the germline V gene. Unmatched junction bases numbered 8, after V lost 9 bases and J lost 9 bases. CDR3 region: CASTGTSGTAEQFF. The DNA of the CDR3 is TGTGCCAGTACTGGGACTAGCGGGACCGCTGAGCAGTTCTTC.

CDR3 sequence: CASRGLAGGFNEQFF. The CDR3 DNA follows: TGTGCCAGCAGGGGACTAGCGGGGGGATTCAATGAGCAGTTCTTC. The V and J genes are TRBV6-6 and TRBJ2-1, with 15 bases aligning to TRBD2. Germline loops: CDR1 MNHNY, CDR2 SVGAGI (reference sequence). V lost 6 bases, J lost 6 bases, and 3 bases stayed unmatched. The CDR3 sequence is 15 residues long.

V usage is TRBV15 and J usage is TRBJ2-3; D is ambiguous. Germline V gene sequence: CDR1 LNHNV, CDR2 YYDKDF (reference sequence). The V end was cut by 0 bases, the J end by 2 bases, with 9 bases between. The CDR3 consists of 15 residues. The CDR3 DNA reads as TGTGCCACCAGCAGAGAATCCCCCAACACAGATACGCAGTATTTT. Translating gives CATSRESPNTDTQYF.

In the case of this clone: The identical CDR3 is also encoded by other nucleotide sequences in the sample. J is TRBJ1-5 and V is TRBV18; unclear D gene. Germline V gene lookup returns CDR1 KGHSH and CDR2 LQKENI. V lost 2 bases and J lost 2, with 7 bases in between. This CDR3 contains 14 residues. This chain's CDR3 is CASSPGGGNQPQHF. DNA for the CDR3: TGTGCCAGCTCACCAGGAGGTGGCAATCAGCCCCAGCATTTT.

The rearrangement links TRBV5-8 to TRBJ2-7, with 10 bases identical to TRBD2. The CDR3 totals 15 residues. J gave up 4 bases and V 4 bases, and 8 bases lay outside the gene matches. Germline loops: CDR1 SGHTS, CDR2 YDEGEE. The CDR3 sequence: CASSPRASGSYEQYF. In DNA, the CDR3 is TGTGCCAGCAGCCCTCGGGCTAGCGGGAGTTACGAGCAGTACTTC.